This is a list of T cell receptor beta chains from one sample in a study of T cells after yellow fever vaccination. From the 5' RACE reads, TCRdb called clonotypes with MiXCR, one entry per CDR3 protein. The table records approximately 350,000 distinct CDR3 sequences, more than 9% of them present only once. Here the sequenced sample was PBMCs, taken on the day of the first yellow fever vaccination. The receptors were gathered from a man between 18 and 35 years old who received the YFV17D yellow fever vaccine. The CDR3 runs from the conserved cysteine through the conserved F or W. Fields, in order: J gene, D gene, V gene, clone size, CDR3 length, CDR3 DNA, CDR3 protein. The D gene is left open where the match is weak. Clone size is given for some rows only: seen once, a few or many times, or a class if the clone is expanded.

J gene: TRBJ2-3; D gene: .; V gene: TRBV27; clone size: few; CDR3 length: 14; CDR3 DNA: TGTGCCAGCAGTCACCAGGGGAGCACAGATACGCAGTATTTT; CDR3 protein: CASSHQGSTDTQYF
J gene: TRBJ2-7; D gene: .; V gene: TRBV12-3/TRBV12-4; clone size: many; CDR3 length: 11; CDR3 DNA: TGTGCCAGCAGTTCCGCCTACGAGCAGTACTTC; CDR3 protein: CASSSAYEQYF
J gene: TRBJ1-4; D gene: .; V gene: TRBV4-3; clone size: many; CDR3 length: 15; CDR3 DNA: TGCGCCAGCAGCCAAGGAGGGCAAGCTAATGAAAAACTGTTTTTT; CDR3 protein: CASSQGGQANEKLFF
J gene: TRBJ2-1; D gene: .; V gene: TRBV5-1; clone size: few; CDR3 length: 14; CDR3 DNA: TGCGCCAGCAGCTACGGACAGCGGAATAATGAGCAGTTCTTC; CDR3 protein: CASSYGQRNNEQFF
J gene: TRBJ1-4; D gene: .; V gene: TRBV6-2/TRBV6-3; clone size: .; CDR3 length: 16; CDR3 DNA: TGTGCCAGCAGACCCCTCCGGGGGCAGTCGGATGAAAAACTGTTTTTT; CDR3 protein: CASRPLRGQSDEKLFF
J gene: TRBJ1-2; D gene: .; V gene: TRBV5-6; clone size: few; CDR3 length: 16; CDR3 DNA: TGTGCCAGCAGCTTTCAGGGATTACCACCTAACTATGGCTACACCTTC; CDR3 protein: CASSFQGLPPNYGYTF
J gene: TRBJ2-2; D gene: .; V gene: TRBV20-1; clone size: few; CDR3 length: 11; CDR3 DNA: TGCAGTGCTAATTGGGGCGGGGAGCTGTTTTTT; CDR3 protein: CSANWGGELFF
J gene: TRBJ2-1; D gene: TRBD2; V gene: TRBV27; clone size: few; CDR3 length: 14; CDR3 DNA: TGTGCCAGCAGCGGGGGACTACGACTCAATGAGCAGTTCTTC; CDR3 protein: CASSGGLRLNEQFF
J gene: TRBJ1-2; D gene: .; V gene: TRBV6-5; clone size: few; CDR3 length: 12; CDR3 DNA: TGTGCCAGCAGTCAAGGGGGAAATGGCTACACCTTC; CDR3 protein: CASSQGGNGYTF
J gene: TRBJ1-6; D gene: .; V gene: TRBV7-9; clone size: few; CDR3 length: 14; CDR3 DNA: TGTGCCAGCAGCTTAGATGGGAGAAATTCACCCCTCCACTTT; CDR3 protein: CASSLDGRNSPLHF
J gene: TRBJ2-3; D gene: TRBD1; V gene: TRBV7-2; clone size: few; CDR3 length: 15; CDR3 DNA: TGTGCCAGCAGCGTCGACAGGGTTGCGACAGATACGCAGTATTTT; CDR3 protein: CASSVDRVATDTQYF
J gene: TRBJ1-2; D gene: TRBD1; V gene: TRBV7-6; clone size: .; CDR3 length: 14; CDR3 DNA: TGTGCCAGCAGCGAAAGGGACAGGGGCTATGGCTACACCTTC; CDR3 protein: CASSERDRGYGYTF
J gene: TRBJ1-3; D gene: .; V gene: TRBV25-1; clone size: few; CDR3 length: 12; CDR3 DNA: TGTGCCAGCGGGACTGACGGAAACACCATATATTTT; CDR3 protein: CASGTDGNTIYF
J gene: TRBJ2-1; D gene: .; V gene: TRBV18; clone size: .; CDR3 length: 16; CDR3 DNA: TGTGCCAGCTCAGCGGGACTCCAAGGACCCTACAATGAGCAGTTCTTC; CDR3 protein: CASSAGLQGPYNEQFF
J gene: TRBJ2-4; D gene: TRBD1; V gene: TRBV5-1; clone size: few; CDR3 length: 14; CDR3 DNA: TGCGCCAGCAGGGGACAGATAGCCAAAAACATTCAGTACTTC; CDR3 protein: CASRGQIAKNIQYF
J gene: TRBJ2-3; D gene: .; V gene: TRBV29-1; clone size: few; CDR3 length: 12; CDR3 DNA: TGCAGCGTTGATAGCGGCACAGATACGCAGTATTTT; CDR3 protein: CSVDSGTDTQYF
J gene: TRBJ1-5; D gene: .; V gene: TRBV12-3/TRBV12-4; clone size: few; CDR3 length: 13; CDR3 DNA: TGTGCCAGCAGCCCCAATCCGAATCAGCCCCAGCATTTT; CDR3 protein: CASSPNPNQPQHF
J gene: TRBJ2-5; D gene: TRBD2; V gene: TRBV5-1; clone size: .; CDR3 length: 15; CDR3 DNA: TGCGCCAGCAGCCATGTCCCCGGGAGGGAAGAGACCCAGTACTTC; CDR3 protein: CASSHVPGREETQYF
J gene: TRBJ1-5; D gene: .; V gene: TRBV5-4; clone size: .; CDR3 length: 14; CDR3 DNA: TGTGCCAGCAGCTTGGACGGGTCGGAGCAGCCCCAGCATTTT; CDR3 protein: CASSLDGSEQPQHF
J gene: TRBJ2-5; D gene: .; V gene: TRBV4-2; clone size: few; CDR3 length: 14; CDR3 DNA: TGTGCCAGCAGCCAAGATCGGGTCCAAGAGACCCAGTACTTC; CDR3 protein: CASSQDRVQETQYF
J gene: TRBJ1-4; D gene: .; V gene: TRBV29-1; clone size: few; CDR3 length: 14; CDR3 DNA: TGCAGCGTTGAAGTCCCTTCAACTAATGAAAAACTGTTTTTT; CDR3 protein: CSVEVPSTNEKLFF
J gene: TRBJ1-1; D gene: TRBD1; V gene: TRBV12-3/TRBV12-4; clone size: few; CDR3 length: 13; CDR3 DNA: TGTGCCAGCAGTGACAGGGTGGGCACTGAAGCTTTCTTT; CDR3 protein: CASSDRVGTEAFF
J gene: TRBJ2-7; D gene: TRBD1; V gene: TRBV6-1; clone size: few; CDR3 length: 16; CDR3 DNA: TGTGCCAGCAGTAGGGAGCCTGGACAGGGGGCTTACGAGCAGTACTTC; CDR3 protein: CASSREPGQGAYEQYF
J gene: TRBJ1-4; D gene: .; V gene: TRBV4-2; clone size: .; CDR3 length: 16; CDR3 DNA: TGTGCCAGCAGCCAAGATAAGAGGGCGTTTAATGAAAAACTGTTTTTT; CDR3 protein: CASSQDKRAFNEKLFF
J gene: TRBJ2-1; D gene: TRBD2; V gene: TRBV7-3; clone size: many; CDR3 length: 14; CDR3 DNA: TGTGCCAGCTCTGTCCTAGCGGGGTACAATGAGCAGTTCTTC; CDR3 protein: CASSVLAGYNEQFF
J gene: TRBJ2-1; D gene: .; V gene: TRBV24-1; clone size: many; CDR3 length: 14; CDR3 DNA: TGTGCCACCAGTGTAGGGGAGATTTACAATGAGCAGTTCTTC; CDR3 protein: CATSVGEIYNEQFF
J gene: TRBJ2-2; D gene: TRBD2; V gene: TRBV14; clone size: many; CDR3 length: 18; CDR3 DNA: TGTGCCAGCAGCCAAACGCGGGGGGGCCTGAGTAGGACCGGGGAGCTGTTTTTT; CDR3 protein: CASSQTRGGLSRTGELFF
J gene: TRBJ1-4; D gene: .; V gene: TRBV2; clone size: few; CDR3 length: 12; CDR3 DNA: TGTGCCAGCGGTGTTCAAAATGAAAAACTGTTTTTT; CDR3 protein: CASGVQNEKLFF
J gene: TRBJ1-2; D gene: .; V gene: TRBV7-9; clone size: .; CDR3 length: 14; CDR3 DNA: TGTGCCAGCAGCTCAATAGGGGTCATGGGCGGCTACACCTTC; CDR3 protein: CASSSIGVMGGYTF
J gene: TRBJ2-3; D gene: TRBD2; V gene: TRBV11-1; clone size: .; CDR3 length: 18; CDR3 DNA: TGTGCCAGCAGCTTTCTCCCGGGACTAGCAGTCTCCACAGATACGCAGTATTTT; CDR3 protein: CASSFLPGLAVSTDTQYF
J gene: TRBJ2-2; D gene: .; V gene: TRBV12-3/TRBV12-4; clone size: many; CDR3 length: 15; CDR3 DNA: TGTGCCAGCACAAACTATTACTCGAACACCGGGGAGCTGTTTTTT; CDR3 protein: CASTNYYSNTGELFF
J gene: TRBJ1-6; D gene: .; V gene: TRBV12-3/TRBV12-4; clone size: few; CDR3 length: 15; CDR3 DNA: TGTGCCAGCAGACCCTTCGGGCAGAATAATTCACCCCTCCACTTT; CDR3 protein: CASRPFGQNNSPLHF
J gene: TRBJ1-1; D gene: .; V gene: TRBV6-2/TRBV6-3; clone size: few; CDR3 length: 14; CDR3 DNA: TGTGCCAGCAGCCAGGCCCCGACGAACACTGAAGCTTTCTTT; CDR3 protein: CASSQAPTNTEAFF
J gene: TRBJ1-1; D gene: .; V gene: TRBV12-3/TRBV12-4; clone size: many; CDR3 length: 14; CDR3 DNA: TGTGCCAGCAGCCAGCGGGGGCCGAACACTGAAGCTTTCTTT; CDR3 protein: CASSQRGPNTEAFF
J gene: TRBJ2-7; D gene: TRBD1; V gene: TRBV2; clone size: .; CDR3 length: 15; CDR3 DNA: TGTGCCAGCAGCGCAGGGGGATCGCGGTCCTACGAGCAGTACTTC; CDR3 protein: CASSAGGSRSYEQYF
J gene: TRBJ2-2; D gene: .; V gene: TRBV10-3; clone size: few; CDR3 length: 17; CDR3 DNA: TGTGCCATCAGTGGGCGCGGGGGCCACGCGAACACCGGGGAGCTGTTTTTT; CDR3 protein: CAISGRGGHANTGELFF
J gene: TRBJ2-1; D gene: TRBD2; V gene: TRBV2; clone size: .; CDR3 length: 17; CDR3 DNA: TGTGCCCGCATCCCCAGCGGGGGGGCCGAATCCTACAATGAGCAGTTCTTC; CDR3 protein: CARIPSGGAESYNEQFF
J gene: TRBJ2-1; D gene: TRBD2; V gene: TRBV4-1; clone size: many; CDR3 length: 15; CDR3 DNA: TGCGCCAGCAGCCCCGAGCGGGGGGGCCTCTATGAGCAGTTCTTC; CDR3 protein: CASSPERGGLYEQFF
J gene: TRBJ2-3; D gene: .; V gene: TRBV4-2; clone size: few; CDR3 length: 15; CDR3 DNA: TGTGCCAGCAGCCAAGAACCGGGAGTCGAAGTTTCGCAGTATTTT; CDR3 protein: CASSQEPGVEVSQYF
J gene: TRBJ1-2; D gene: .; V gene: TRBV5-6; clone size: few; CDR3 length: 15; CDR3 DNA: TGTGCCAGCAGCTTGGGTTTGGCAGGTCTCTATGGCTACACCTTC; CDR3 protein: CASSLGLAGLYGYTF
J gene: TRBJ2-1; D gene: TRBD2; V gene: TRBV9; clone size: .; CDR3 length: 15; CDR3 DNA: TGTGCCAGCAGCGAGCATAGCGGGGACTACAATGAGCAGTTCTTC; CDR3 protein: CASSEHSGDYNEQFF
J gene: TRBJ2-2; D gene: .; V gene: TRBV20-1; clone size: few; CDR3 length: 16; CDR3 DNA: TGCAGTGCTAGTCCCGGGGGAATGACGGGCACCGGGGAGCTGTTTTTT; CDR3 protein: CSASPGGMTGTGELFF
J gene: TRBJ2-1; D gene: .; V gene: TRBV12-3/TRBV12-4; clone size: few; CDR3 length: 13; CDR3 DNA: TGTGCCAGCAGTTTAGGTGGGACCAATGAGCAGTTCTTC; CDR3 protein: CASSLGGTNEQFF
J gene: TRBJ1-1; D gene: .; V gene: TRBV5-6; clone size: few; CDR3 length: 15; CDR3 DNA: TGTGCCAGCAGCCACCGAGGATGGGGAAACACTGAAGCTTTCTTT; CDR3 protein: CASSHRGWGNTEAFF
J gene: TRBJ2-5; D gene: .; V gene: TRBV18; clone size: .; CDR3 length: 14; CDR3 DNA: TGTGCCAGCTCACCAAGAAACCCGCAAGAGACCCAGTACTTC; CDR3 protein: CASSPRNPQETQYF
J gene: TRBJ2-2; D gene: .; V gene: TRBV24-1; clone size: many; CDR3 length: 15; CDR3 DNA: TGTGCCACCAGTGACCCCGGGGGTAACACCGGGGAGCTGTTTTTT; CDR3 protein: CATSDPGGNTGELFF
J gene: TRBJ2-5; D gene: TRBD2; V gene: TRBV12-3/TRBV12-4; clone size: .; CDR3 length: 14; CDR3 DNA: TGTGCCAGCTTAAACGGGGGGGCCGGACAGACCCAGTACTTC; CDR3 protein: CASLNGGAGQTQYF
J gene: TRBJ1-1; D gene: .; V gene: TRBV29-1; clone size: .; CDR3 length: 13; CDR3 DNA: TGCAGCGCGGGGCTGGGACAAACCACTGAAGCTTTCTTT; CDR3 protein: CSAGLGQTTEAFF
J gene: TRBJ2-5; D gene: .; V gene: TRBV29-1; clone size: .; CDR3 length: 13; CDR3 DNA: TGCAGCGCTGAATCCCCGTACCAAGAGACCCAGTACTTC; CDR3 protein: CSAESPYQETQYF
J gene: TRBJ2-5; D gene: .; V gene: TRBV11-2; clone size: many; CDR3 length: 14; CDR3 DNA: TGTGCCAGCAGCTGGAGGACCACCCAAGAGACCCAGTACTTC; CDR3 protein: CASSWRTTQETQYF
J gene: TRBJ2-5; D gene: .; V gene: TRBV7-3; clone size: .; CDR3 length: 12; CDR3 DNA: TGTGCCAGCGGGCCCGACCGAGAGACCCAGTACTTC; CDR3 protein: CASGPDRETQYF
J gene: TRBJ2-6; D gene: .; V gene: TRBV7-8; clone size: .; CDR3 length: 16; CDR3 DNA: TGTGCCAGCAGCTTAGTGCCGGGGGTTGGGGCCAACGTCCTGACTTTC; CDR3 protein: CASSLVPGVGANVLTF
J gene: TRBJ2-3; D gene: .; V gene: TRBV5-6; clone size: .; CDR3 length: 15; CDR3 DNA: TGTGCCATGAGCCCCGGGACTCGCTGCACAGATACGCAGTATTTT; CDR3 protein: CAMSPGTRCTDTQYF